Listed here are 24 T cell receptor delta chains from one sample, sequenced in a study of γδ T cells in repeated Plasmodium falciparum infection. Bulk repertoires came from Vgamma9/Vdelta2+ or Vdelta2-negative gammadelta T cells flow-sorted from PBMC. TCRdb reprocessed the multiplex PCR reads using CATT. The top ten clones hold around 8.6% of a sample with under 60,000 delta-chain clones, 1.6% of them seen once. Sequencing was carried out using gamma-delta T cells from blood. The origin of the receptors is a pool of human donors (malaria-infected and uninfected, not separated).

For this clone: The protein TCRdb gives is from a much larger clone and does not agree with this DNA's translation at residue 9, likely a read error; the protein shown here comes from the DNA. V and J are TRDV3 and TRDJ1, with D perhaps TRDD2 or TRDD3 (6 bases each). TCRdb leaves out the J gene; it was filled in here by matching the DNA to germline. Deletions cut 2 bases from V and 0 bases from J, with 28 bases between. This CDR3 has 19 amino acids. Germline V gives CDR1 TVYSNPD, CDR2 GDNSRS (reference sequence). The CDR3 here is CAFLLPYWRIPFYTDKLIF. The DNA of the CDR3 is TGTGCCTTTCTACTTCCTTACTGGAGGATACCCTTTTACACCGATAAACTCATCTTT.

This clone occurred a few times. The mismatch at residue 5 between this DNA's translation and the TCRdb protein of a much larger clone likely reflects a read error; the protein shown is translated from the DNA. The V gene is TRDV3, the J gene TRDJ1; 9 positions match TRDD3. Germline loops: CDR1 TVYSNPD, CDR2 GDNSRS (reference sequence). V lost 1 base and J lost 5; bases outside the gene matches: 17. The CDR3 loop spans 17 amino acids. CDR3: CAFISRHWGSEEDKLIF. The CDR3, as DNA: TGTGCCTTTATATCCCGACACTGGGGGAGCGAAGAGGATAAACTCATCTTT.

With respect to this clone: A read error likely explains why the TCRdb protein, taken from a much larger clone, differs from this DNA's translation at residue 9; the protein shown is translated from the DNA. The chain employs TRDV1 and TRDJ1, with D perhaps matching TRDD3 (6 bases). The CDR3 has 16 residues. CDR1 is TSWWSYY, CDR2 QGS, per germline. V dropped 3 bases and J dropped 1 base, with 15 bases sitting between them. CDR3 protein: CALGDLRGGVTDKLIF. The CDR3 DNA reads TGTGCTCTTGGGGACCTACGAGGGGGAGTCACCGATAAACTCATCTTT.

Points on this clone: This DNA translates differently at residue 14 from the TCRdb protein, which is that of a much larger clone; a read error is likely, and the protein shown is the DNA's own translation. The chain combines TRDV3 with TRDJ1; the match to TRDD3 covers 12 bases. The J gene, left out of TCRdb, was set here by checking the DNA against germline. The CDR3 is 19 amino acids. The trim removed 2 bases at V and 4 bases at J, leaving 20 bases unmatched. CDR1 and CDR2 from the germline V gene are TVYSNPD and GDNSRS (reference sequence). CDR3 amino acids: CAFYFPTHWGIPCIDKLIF. In nucleotides, the CDR3 is TGTGCCTTTTATTTTCCAACTCACTGGGGGATACCATGCATCGATAAACTCATCTTT.

Only a few counts were recorded for this clone. This DNA's translation differs at residue 19 from TCRdb's protein, which comes from a much larger clone; a read error is likely, and the protein shown is translated from the DNA. The chain couples TRDV1 to TRDJ1; tentatively, D is TRDD3 (6 bases). The J gene comes from matching the DNA to germline here; TCRdb lacks it. V was pared by 2 bases and J by 3 bases, with 40 bases between. CDR3 length: 24 residues. Germline loops: CDR1 TSWWSYY, CDR2 QGS. In DNA, the CDR3 is TGTGCTCTTGGGGAAGGGAGAGGTTTGTATCTCTCTCCCGGGGGAAAAACCGGCGCCGATAAACTCATCTTT. This sequence encodes CALGEGRGLYLSPGGKTGADKLIF.

Only a few counts were recorded for this clone. A far more abundant clone sits one base away, making this likely a read error. In the same sample, other DNA sequences code for this CDR3. This sequence joins TRDV1 and TRDJ1; D possibly corresponds to TRDD3 (5 bases). No J gene is reported in TCRdb; it was inferred here by comparing the DNA with germline. V dropped 5 bases and J dropped 0 bases, with 34 bases sitting between them. This CDR3 region has 22 residues. CDR1 TSWWSYY and CDR2 QGS come from the germline V gene. As DNA, the CDR3 is TGTGCTCTTGGGTTTTCCGGCTACACACCCCTAGGGGACCGAACCTACACCGATAAACTCATCTTT. Translated: CALGFSGYTPLGDRTYTDKLIF.

This clone was seen a few times. A far larger clone is one nucleotide away, so this likely arose from a read error. This same CDR3 is encoded by further DNA sequences in the sample. The chain employs TRDV2 and TRDJ1; weak D call: TRDD3 (6 bases). This CDR3 contains 16 residues. Looked up from germline, CDR1 is GEAIGNYY and CDR2 is EKD. The CDR3 here is CACDTLGAYHTDKLIF. The CDR3 coding sequence is TGCGCCTGTGACACCTTGGGGGCCTACCACACCGATAAACTCATCTTT.

This rearrangement joins TRDV2 to TRDJ3, with 9 bases aligning to TRDD3. As TCRdb names no J gene, one was assigned here on the basis of a DNA match to germline. Germline V gene sequence: CDR1 GEAIGNYY, CDR2 EKD. Unmatched junction bases numbered 9, after V lost 0 bases and J lost 1 base. The CDR3 has 20 residues. CDR3 coding DNA: TGTGCCTGTGACACCTTGGTGGGGGATAGGGGTTCCTGGGACACCCGACAGATGTTTTTC. Translating gives CACDTLVGDRGSWDTRQMFF.

This clone was counted only a few times. TCRdb lists the protein of a much larger clone for this DNA, which differs at residue 12, so this is likely a read error; the protein given here is translated from the DNA itself. The J gene is TRDJ1, the V gene TRDV3; D possibly corresponds to TRDD3 (5 bases). The J gene, not given by TCRdb, was assigned here from a germline match of the nucleotide sequence. The germline CDR1 and CDR2 sequences are TVYSNPD and GDNSRS (reference sequence). The CDR3 loop spans 15 amino acids. This chain's CDR3 is CALPAGTKGTDILIF. The CDR3 DNA is TGTGCCTTGCCGGCGGGGACCAAGGGGACCGATATACTCATCTTT.

This clone was observed a handful of times. The protein given by TCRdb reflects a much larger clone and differs at residue 6 from this DNA's translation, likely from a read error; the protein shown is the DNA's translation. The V gene is TRAV29/DV5, the J gene TRDJ1; 10 bases align to TRDD3. As TCRdb names no J gene, one was assigned here on the basis of a DNA match to germline. Germline trimming cut 3 bases from V and 7 bases from J; bases unmatched to any gene: 18. CDR1 and CDR2 (germline): NSMFDY, ISSIKDK. This CDR3 has 17 residues. The CDR3 loop is CAATLCIGGYARFKLIF. Here the CDR3 DNA reads TGTGCAGCAACGCTTTGTATAGGGGGATACGCGCGGTTTAAACTCATCTTT. Based on the CDR3 plus reference TRAV29/DV5 and TRDJ1, the full variable domain is DQQVKQNSPSLSVQEGRISILNCDYTNSMFDYFLWYKKYPAEGPTFLISISSIKDKNEDGRFTVFLNKSAKHLSLHIVPSQPGDSAVYFCAATLCIGGYARFKLIFGKGTRVTVEP.

As to this clone: The translation of this DNA and the TCRdb protein of a much larger clone differ at residue 14, probably owing to a read error; the protein shown here is translated from the DNA. The chain recombines TRDV2 with TRDJ1; TRDD3 aligns across 8 bases. The CDR3 has 16 amino acids. Germline CDR1 reads GEAIGNYY; CDR2 reads EKD. The CDR3 DNA sequence: TGTGCCAGTAGCTACGTTAGGGCTGGGGGAACCGATAAACCCATCTTT. This codes for CASSYVRAGGTDKPIF.

In its sample, this clone was seen a few times. The likely explanation is a read error, given a far larger clone one base away. The limits of the CDR3 on the DNA are not certain, so only TCRdb's listed CDR3 is given. The J gene went uncalled, whereas the V gene is TRDV1; TRDD3, the D gene given by the table, was not confirmed from the DNA. Germline V CDR1 and CDR2: TSWWSYY, QGS. The CDR3 has 21 amino acids, counting both end residues. CDR3 loop: CALGEVFLPPYWGIGTDKLIF.

This clone was recorded at least ten times. For this DNA, TCRdb reports the protein of a much larger clone, which diverges at residue 10, most likely from a read error; the protein presented here is translated directly from the DNA. The chain uses TRDV1 and TRDJ1, with 9 bases aligning to TRDD2. In germline, CDR1 is TSWWSYY, CDR2 QGS. After removal of 0 bases from V and 0 bases from J, the junction contained 20 bases not matched to a gene. The CDR3 consists of 22 residues. The CDR3 sequence: CALGELPSYVGGGHSYTDKLIF. The CDR3 nucleotides are TGTGCTCTTGGGGAACTACCTTCCTACGTGGGTGGGGGTCACTCATACACCGATAAACTCATCTTT.

This clone was seen repeatedly, ten times or more. TCRdb's protein, taken from a much larger clone, differs from this DNA's translation at residue 12, likely owing to a read error; the protein displayed comes from the DNA. This sequence joins TRDV1 and TRDJ1; 11 bases agree with TRDD3. The length of the CDR3 is 17 residues. Losses at the gene ends were 4 bases for V and 2 bases for J; bases not matched to a gene: 9. CDR1 is TSWWSYY and CDR2 is QGS in the germline V gene. CDR3 DNA: TGTGCTCTTGGGGTTGTTACTGGGGGATATCATACCGATAAACTCATCTTT. Its translation: CALGVVTGGYHTDKLIF.

A remark on this clone: A far larger clone is one nucleotide away, so this likely arose from a read error. The identical CDR3 is also encoded by other nucleotide sequences in the sample. This chain connects TRDV1 to TRDJ1, with unresolved D. The V and J ends lost 3 bases and 0 bases respectively, with 11 bases between them. This CDR3 region has 15 residues. Germline V gives CDR1 TSWWSYY, CDR2 QGS. The CDR3 sequence: CALGEGKWYTDKLIF. DNA for the CDR3: TGTGCTCTTGGGGAGGGAAAGTGGTACACCGATAAACTCATCTTT.

This clone was seen a handful of times. Only one base separates this from a far larger clonotype, so it likely reflects a read error. TRDV1 is the V gene, and the J gene was not called; the table's TRDD3 call for D was not verified on the DNA. The germline V gene encodes CDR1 TSWWSYY and CDR2 QGS. This CDR3 is 15 amino acids long. The CDR3 region is CALGPRRWVPDKLIF. In DNA form, the CDR3 reads TGTGCTCTTGGGCCCAGACGCTGGGTACCCGATAAGCTCATCTTT.

Of note for this clone: The TCRdb record carries a much larger clone's protein, which differs from this DNA's translation at residue 12; a read error is the likely cause, and the protein listed here is the DNA translation. The chain joins TRAV38-2/DV8 to TRDJ1, with 10 nucleotides matching TRDD3. No J gene is reported in TCRdb; it was inferred here by comparing the DNA with germline. Trimming cost V 6 bases and J 4 bases; bases outside gene matches: 27. Germline V CDR1 and CDR2: TSESDYY, QEAYKQQN. The CDR3 spans 21 residues. CDR3 nucleotide sequence: TGTGCTTATACTGTGAAGATTAGTCGCGGGGACAGGGGGATACGATGCGATAAACTCATCTTT. Protein: CAYTVKISRGDRGIRCDKLIF.

This clone was seen more than once but under ten times. This may arise from a read error, as a much more abundant clone is one base away. The same CDR3 is also encoded by other DNA sequences in this sample. This chain joins TRDV2 and TRDJ1, with D hard to call. Here the J gene came from matching the DNA to germline, since TCRdb omits it. Germline assignment: CDR1 GEAIGNYY and CDR2 EKD. V gave up 1 base and J gave up 5 bases, with 22 bases separating them. The CDR3 has 17 amino acids. Written as DNA, the CDR3 is TGTGCCTGTGACACGGCGTATCGAAGGCCTGCCACTGATAAACTCATCTTT. Translated: CACDTAYRRPATDKLIF.

This clone was found a few times. For this DNA, TCRdb reports the protein of a much larger clone, which diverges at residue 22, most likely from a read error; the protein presented here is translated directly from the DNA. V and J are TRDV1 and TRDJ1; 13 bases map to TRDD3. This CDR3 region has 24 residues. CDR1 is TSWWSYY and CDR2 is QGS in the germline V gene. The CDR3 loop is CALGESITANWAMDWGIRVDKPIF. The DNA for the CDR3 is TGTGCTCTTGGGGAAAGCATAACCGCGAACTGGGCCATGGACTGGGGGATACGAGTCGATAAACCCATCTTT.

In the case of this clone: TCRdb attributes to this sequence the protein of a much larger clone, which differs from the DNA translation at residue 7; a read error is likely, and the protein displayed is translated from the DNA. The J gene is TRDJ2, the V gene TRDV1; 9 bases match TRDD3. Germline CDR1 TSWWSYY, CDR2 QGS. The CDR3 sequence is 19 residues long. Trimming at V came to 3 bases and at J to 3 bases, leaving 14 bases not matched to a gene. The CDR3: CALGDPSPVLGEVTAQLFF. CDR3 coding DNA: TGTGCTCTTGGGGACCCATCCCCCGTACTGGGGGAAGTGACAGCACAACTCTTCTTT.

Points on this clone: One base separates it from a far larger clone, so it is likely a read error. Within the sample, other DNA sequences also encode this same CDR3. The chain combines TRDV1 with TRDJ4; 12 nucleotides match TRDD3. Germline CDR1 reads TSWWSYY; CDR2 reads QGS. This CDR3 has 22 amino acids. Here the CDR3 DNA reads TGTGCTCTTGGGGAGCTTCCCCCTCTAAAGAGTACTGGGGGATACAGAGCCAGGCCCCTGATCTTT. As protein: CALGELPPLKSTGGYRARPLIF.

Notes on this clone: The mismatch at residue 5 between this DNA's translation and the TCRdb protein of a much larger clone likely reflects a read error; the protein shown is translated from the DNA. The chain uses TRDV1 and TRDJ1; 9 nucleotides line up with TRDD2. No J segment appears in TCRdb, so it was assigned here by matching the sequence to germline. Germline CDR1 TSWWSYY, CDR2 QGS. V was clipped by 4 bases and J by 2 bases; unmatched bases: 17. The CDR3 has 19 amino acids. CDR3 sequence: CALGGPFLRRWGRTDKLIF. CDR3 sequence (DNA): TGTGCTCTTGGGGGTCCCTTCCTACGTAGGTGGGGGAGAACCGATAAACTCATCTTT.

This clone has only a few counts. This DNA's translation differs at residue 16 from TCRdb's protein, which comes from a much larger clone; a read error is likely, and the protein shown is translated from the DNA. The rearrangement joins TRDV1 to TRDJ1; 10 bases are a match to TRDD3. The trim removed 6 bases at V and 7 bases at J, leaving 29 bases unmatched. CDR1 is TSWWSYY, CDR2 QGS, per germline. The CDR3 consists of 21 residues. The CDR3 bases are TGTGCTCTTGGCACTTTCTTCCTCCCACTGGTTTTACTGGGGGATGCGGGTAAACTCATCTTT. It specifies CALGTFFLPLVLLGDAGKLIF.

This clone has a handful of counts. TCRdb lists the protein of a much larger clone for this DNA, which differs at residue 6, so this is likely a read error; the protein given here is translated from the DNA itself. This chain connects TRDV1 to TRDJ1, with a tentative D call TRDD2 (5 bases). The CDR3 is made up of 19 amino acids. Per germline, CDR1 TSWWSYY and CDR2 QGS. V shed 3 bases and J shed 0 bases, with 23 bases lying between them. DNA of the CDR3: TGTGCTCTTGGGGAGGCCTACGGGTGGGCGGATGGCCACACCGATAAACTCATCTTT. Protein: CALGEAYGWADGHTDKLIF.